These 25 T cell receptor beta chains share one sample of origin, sequenced in a study of post-analysis software for immune sequencing data. Libraries were made from TCR beta cDNA, and they carried unique molecular identifiers. TCRdb fed the PCR reads into MiXCR, producing one record per CDR3 protein. Here the sample spans about 820,000 distinct CDR3 sequences, roughly 58% being singletons. Study-wide points: TRBV segments more frequent in patients than in controls numbered a few and included TRBV5-6, TRBV5-1 and TRBV20-1.

Their cognate antigens are unknown. The sequenced sample consisted of blood. The receptors shown here come from a girl aged 5-17 years with multiple sclerosis.

This clonotype was seen a few times. This sequence joins TRBV6-4 and TRBJ2-1; D is perhaps TRBD1 or TRBD2 (6 bases each). The V and J ends lost 3 bases and 10 bases respectively, with 19 bases between them. The germline gives CDR1 MRHNA, CDR2 SNTAGT. This CDR3 spans 15 amino acids. The CDR3, as DNA: TGTGCCAGCAGTGAATCGGGGGCTTCTTCCGGCGAGCAGTTCTTC. As protein: CASSESGASSGEQFF.

The genes are TRBV30 and TRBJ1-4, with 7 bases aligning to TRBD1. This CDR3 region has 12 residues. Germline loops: CDR1 GTSNPN, CDR2 SVGIG (reference sequence). V gave up 4 bases and J gave up 8 bases; unmatched junction bases: 4. CDR3 DNA: TGTGCCTGGAAGACAGGGTGGGAAAAACTGTTTTTT. It encodes CAWKTGWEKLFF.

This clonotype occurred once. The gene calls are TRBV20-1 and TRBJ2-5, with D possibly matching TRBD2 (6 bases). The J call may be incorrect, as the DNA end agrees better with TRBJ2-7. The V gene's germline CDR1 is DFQATT and CDR2 SNEGSKA (reference sequence). The CDR3 is 14 residues long. The CDR3 region has the DNA TGCAGTGCTAGAGGCCTTGGAGGGAACTACGAGCAGTACTTC. Amino acids: CSARGLGGNYEQYF.

Comment on this clonotype: One end of the junction fails to match germline, which may point to a read error. The rearrangement uses TRBV5-1 and TRBJ2-7; D gene ambiguous. This CDR3 contains 15 residues. Germline V lookup: CDR1 SGHRS, CDR2 YFSETQ. The CDR3 sequence: CASSLEVPGPSERYF. The DNA for the CDR3 is TGCGCCAGCAGCTTGGAAGTACCGGGCCCCTCCGAGCGGTACTTC.

The chain has TRBV7-9 and TRBJ2-5; tentative D call: TRBD1 (6 bases). Germline V lookup: CDR1 SEHNR, CDR2 FQNEAQ (reference sequence). The V gene lost 8 bases and the J gene lost 11 bases, with 18 bases spanning the gap. The CDR3 consists of 12 residues. The CDR3 loop is CASGRQVGEQYF. CDR3 DNA: TGTGCCAGCGGCCGACAGGTGGGGGAGCAGTACTTC.

The chain couples TRBV18 to TRBJ1-1, with D unresolved. The CDR3 loop spans 15 amino acids. With 3 bases removed from V and 0 bases from J, the gap between germline ends came to 11 bases. The germline gives CDR1 KGHSH, CDR2 LQKENI. Here the CDR3 reads CASSPLGSMNTEAFF. CDR3 nucleotides: TGTGCCAGCTCACCCCTCGGGAGTATGAACACTGAAGCTTTCTTT.

This clonotype has only a few counts. The J gene is TRBJ2-1, the V gene TRBV13; 10 positions match TRBD2. CDR3 length: 11 residues. The V gene's germline CDR1 is PRHDT and CDR2 FYEKMQ (reference sequence). The ends lost 5 bases at V and 15 bases at J; junction bases unmatched: 4. Here the CDR3 reads CASSLAGAPFF. The CDR3 bases are TGTGCCAGCAGCCTAGCGGGGGCCCCGTTCTTC. The variable domain in full, completed from reference TRBV13 and TRBJ2-1, reads AAGVIQSPRHLIKEKRETATLKCYPIPRHDTVYWYQQGPGQDPQFLISFYEKMQSDKGSIPDRFSAQQFSDYHSELNMSSLELGDSALYFCASSLAGAPFFGPGTRLTVL.

This chain uses TRBV5-1 with TRBJ2-1, with 9 bases lining up with TRBD2. The germline V gene encodes CDR1 SGHRS and CDR2 YFSETQ. V was clipped by 1 base and J by 7 bases; unmatched bases: 6. This CDR3 region has 15 residues. Here the CDR3 reads CASSLPGTSYNEQFF. The CDR3 DNA sequence: TGCGCCAGCAGCTTGCCCGGGACTAGCTATAATGAGCAGTTCTTC.

This chain connects TRBV4-1 to TRBJ2-5; D could derive from TRBD1 or TRBD2 (5 bases each). Trimming pared 0 bases from V and 4 bases from J, leaving 6 bases between. The germline V gene has CDR1 MGHRA and CDR2 YSYEKL. The CDR3 is 13 residues long. CDR3 coding DNA: TGCGCCAGCAGCCAAGAGAGGGGAGAGACCCAGTACTTC. The encoded protein is CASSQERGETQYF.

The rearrangement links TRBV5-1 to TRBJ1-6, with D possibly matching TRBD1 (6 bases). CDR1 SGHRS and CDR2 YFSETQ come from the germline V gene. V dropped 1 base and J dropped 10 bases, with 15 bases sitting between them. The length of the CDR3 is 15 residues. The CDR3 protein is CASSLLVGARSPLHF. Written as DNA, the CDR3 is TGCGCCAGCAGCTTGTTGGTGGGGGCGAGGTCACCCCTCCACTTT.

This clonotype appeared a few times. The DNA for the CDR3 is TGCGCCAGCAGCTTGGATGGCAACCAAGAGACCCAGTACTTC. It is translated as CASSLDGNQETQYF. The genes are TRBV5-1 and TRBJ2-5; D ambiguous. Trimming removed 0 bases at V and 0 bases at J, with 6 bases between. The CDR3 has 14 residues. Per germline, CDR1 SGHRS and CDR2 YFSETQ.

There are a few counts of this clonotype. CDR3 sequence: CSAFPGGNSYEQYF. DNA of the CDR3: TGCAGTGCTTTCCCGGGGGGAAACTCCTACGAGCAGTACTTC. The chain is built from TRBV20-1 and TRBJ2-7; 7 bases line up with TRBD2. The CDR3 loop spans 14 amino acids. Germline V lookup: CDR1 DFQATT, CDR2 SNEGSKA (reference sequence). V lost 5 bases, J lost 0 bases, and 7 bases stayed unmatched.

This chain joins TRBV4-1 and TRBJ1-2; D not certain. CDR1 is MGHRA, CDR2 YSYEKL, per germline. The CDR3 has 17 residues. Trimming removed 0 bases at V and 4 bases at J, with 18 bases between. In DNA, the CDR3 is TGCGCCAGCAGCCAAGATCCTGGTCGGATGCAACTCTATGGCTACACCTTC. Its translation is CASSQDPGRMQLYGYTF.

The chain is built from TRBV20-1 and TRBJ2-3, with 12 nucleotides matching TRBD2. The CDR3 runs 20 residues. From germline, CDR1 is DFQATT and CDR2 SNEGSKA (reference sequence). V shed 2 bases and J 3 bases; nucleotides not matched to a gene: 18. The CDR3 bases are TGCAGTGCTAGATCCGACCCCCTAGCGGGGGGGCCGGGTCGAACAGATACGCAGTATTTT. Translated: CSARSDPLAGGPGRTDTQYF.

This clonotype was counted many times. The chain is built from TRBV10-3 and TRBJ2-5; 7 bases align to TRBD1. Trimming cost V 0 bases and J 3 bases; bases outside gene matches: 7. CDR1 and CDR2 from the germline V gene are ENHRY and SYGVKD. This CDR3 has 16 amino acids. The CDR3 sequence: CAISESRGGREETQYF. In DNA form, the CDR3 reads TGTGCCATCAGTGAGTCGAGAGGGGGCAGGGAAGAGACCCAGTACTTC.

This clonotype turned up a few times. The chain employs TRBV12-3 or TRBV12-4 and TRBJ1-6; 7 nucleotides match TRBD1. With V trimmed by 6 bases and J by 7 bases, 3 bases remained unmatched. CDR3 length equals 13 residues. CDR3 residues: CASSTGQNSPLHF. CDR3 bases: TGTGCCAGCAGCACGGGACAGAATTCACCCCTCCACTTT.

The chain recombines TRBV3-1 with TRBJ2-1; 8 bases are a match to TRBD2. This CDR3 has 16 residues. Germline assignment: CDR1 LGHDT and CDR2 YNNKEL (reference sequence). The V gene end was trimmed by 4 bases and the J gene end by 6 bases; junction bases not matched to a gene: 11. Written as DNA, the CDR3 is TGTGCCAGCAGCCCCAGGTCCGGGGGGGTCTTCAATGAGCAGTTCTTC. It translates to CASSPRSGGVFNEQFF.

Details on this clonotype: An end of the junction does not agree with germline; a read error may underlie this. This chain joins TRBV7-7 and TRBJ2-2; 9 nucleotides agree with TRBD1. There are 15 residues in the CDR3. CDR1 SSHAT and CDR2 FNYEAQ come from the germline V gene (reference sequence). Here the CDR3 reads CASTLTGGGTGELFF. CDR3 nucleotide sequence: TGTGCTAGCACTCTCACAGGGGGCGGCACCGGGGAGCTGTTTTTT.

The chain recombines TRBV12-3 or TRBV12-4 with TRBJ2-3, with D uncertain. The CDR3 length is 13 residues. Trimming stripped 5 bases from V and 6 bases from J, with 12 bases between. The DNA of the CDR3 is TGTGCCAGCAGTGAAATCTTTTTGGATACGCAGTATTTT. It yields the protein CASSEIFLDTQYF.

The chain joins TRBV20-1 to TRBJ2-7, with a weak D call TRBD1 (8 bases). The V gene's germline CDR1 is DFQATT and CDR2 SNEGSKA (reference sequence). With 3 bases removed from V and 5 bases from J, the gap between germline ends came to 17 bases. CDR3 size: 14 residues. The DNA for the CDR3 is TGCAGTGCTAGGAGCGGGACAGGTCTTAACGAGCAGTACTTC. It encodes CSARSGTGLNEQYF.

There are a few counts of this clonotype. V gene TRBV7-2 combines with J gene TRBJ2-7, with D perhaps matching TRBD1 (5 bases). From germline, CDR1 is SGHTA and CDR2 FQGNSA. CDR3 length equals 16 residues. The V end was cut by 5 bases, the J end by 3 bases, with 20 bases between. The CDR3 is CASSIGSTGAVYEQYF. CDR3 coding DNA: TGTGCCAGCAGCATCGGTAGTACTGGGGCTGTCTACGAGCAGTACTTC.

CDR3 residues: CASSLSENEQFF. The CDR3 bases are TGTGCCAGCAGTTTATCGGAGAATGAGCAGTTCTTC. The chain uses TRBV27 and TRBJ2-1; D uncertain. The ends were cut back, 0 bases at V and 7 bases at J, with 4 bases in the middle. The germline V gene has CDR1 MNHEY and CDR2 SMNVEV (reference sequence). The CDR3 is 12 residues long.

This clonotype was detected many times. The J gene is TRBJ2-5, the V gene TRBV5-1; 9 positions match TRBD1. J was trimmed by 5 bases and V by 2 bases; bases with no gene match: 4. The length of the CDR3 is 14 residues. Germline loops: CDR1 SGHRS, CDR2 YFSETQ. CDR3 amino acids: CASSFGTGSETQYF. In nucleotides, the CDR3 is TGCGCCAGCAGCTTCGGGACAGGGTCGGAGACCCAGTACTTC.

The rearrangement joins TRBV7-8 to TRBJ1-5, with D possibly TRBD1 on 6 matching bases. Between the trimmed V and J ends, which lost 5 bases and 0 bases, there was a span of 17 bases. Germline V gene sequence: CDR1 SGHVS, CDR2 FQNEAQ. The CDR3 runs to 17 residues. CDR3 nucleotides: TGTGCCAGCAGCCCTCGACAGGCCGGTTATAGCAATCAGCCCCAGCATTTT. Translating gives CASSPRQAGYSNQPQHF.

This clonotype has just one count. This chain links TRBV12-3 or TRBV12-4 with TRBJ2-1; D perhaps matches TRBD2 (5 bases). The CDR3 totals 15 residues. V dropped 6 bases and J dropped 0 bases, with 12 bases sitting between them. Here the CDR3 DNA reads TGTGCCAGCAGGGCCGATAGCGTCTCCTACAATGAGCAGTTCTTC. This translates into CASRADSVSYNEQFF.